This passage covers 3 T cell receptor beta chains from one sample sequenced in a study of cytomegalovirus exposure and HLA in healthy donors. The PCR had 60 Vbeta and 13 Jbeta primers. The protocol was immunoSEQ multiplex PCR, while the TCRdb copy is restricted to in-frame clones and leaves out a portion. The sample totals some 150,000 clones; its top ten clones hold approximately 0.72%. The sample taken for sequencing was PBMCs. The source of these receptors is a woman younger than 30 in good health and CMV-seropositive.

The chain couples TRBV27 to TRBJ2-7; D is perhaps TRBD2 (6 bases). Germline V gives CDR1 MNHEY, CDR2 SMNVEV (reference sequence). CDR3 size: 13 residues. V lost 3 bases and J 7 bases, leaving 13 bases between the germline ends. The CDR3 DNA follows: TGTGCCAGCAGTTTGAATGGGGGAGGAGAGCAGTACTTC. Translating gives CASSLNGGGEQYF.

In DNA form, the CDR3 reads TGTGCCAGCAGCTACCCGGGGGGCGAGACCCAGTACTTC. This sequence encodes CASSYPGGETQYF. The chain joins TRBV5-5 to TRBJ2-5, with D tentatively TRBD2 (7 bases). Between the trimmed V and J ends, which lost 3 bases and 5 bases, there was a span of 11 bases. Germline V gene data show CDR1 as SGHKS and CDR2 as YYEKEE (reference sequence). This CDR3 contains 13 residues.

DNA for the CDR3: TGTGCCAGCAGCCCCCGGGGACTAGCGGGTGAGACCCAGTACTTC. It encodes CASSPRGLAGETQYF. The chain carries TRBV5-4 and TRBJ2-5; TRBD2 matches at 12 bases. Germline values: CDR1 SGHNT, CDR2 YYREEE (reference sequence). J gave up 5 bases and V 4 bases, and 6 bases lay outside the gene matches. CDR3 length: 15 amino acids.